A single sample gave rise to the 17 T cell receptor beta chains below, sequenced in a study of spatial heterogeneity in lung cancer (dated by TCRdb to about 2019). Overall study outcomes, separate from this receptor: The number of expanded intratumoral alpha and beta TCRs correlated with the tumor nonsynonymous mutation count.

The sample's time point label, decoded: sample taken at primary tumor resection. These receptors have no known antigen. The method behind the library was 5' RACE. Reads for this sample came from a NextSeq 500. The public reads were reanalyzed by TCRdb: fastp trimming at Q25, MiXCR alignment, in-frame beta chains only. One record per CDR3 amino acid sequence lists the most common genes and DNA. The sample table records some 6,900 distinct CDR3 sequences; roughly an eighth of these occur just once. The ten top clones hold over 7.5% of the sample. The sample consisted of lung tumor tissue, taken at surgery. These receptors originate from a male donor with early-stage non-small cell lung cancer.

This clonotype was detected many times. For a library built for alpha chains, this beta chain is a stray read; little rests on its size. The chain employs TRBV29-1 and TRBJ1-1; D is unresolved. V was clipped by 7 bases and J by 4 bases, with 7 bases between them. Germline CDR1 reads SQVTM; CDR2 reads ANQGSEA. This CDR3 region has 10 residues. The chain's CDR3 is CSAVITEAFF. In DNA form, the CDR3 reads TGCAGCGCCGTAATCACTGAAGCTTTCTTT.

Relative to its sample, this clonotype is medium-sized. This beta chain is an unintended read in a library built for alpha chains; its size means little. V and J are TRBV29-1 and TRBJ2-1; D uncertain. The V end was cut by 5 bases, the J end by 15 bases, with 8 bases between. The CDR3 covers 8 residues. Per germline, CDR1 SQVTM and CDR2 ANQGSEA. The CDR3 is CSVPNGFF. Here the CDR3 DNA reads TGCAGCGTTCCGAATGGGTTCTTC.

Points on this clonotype: Since a much larger clone is just one base distant, this may be a read error. This beta chain is an off-target read within a library intended for alpha chains, so its frequency means little. This chain links TRBV29-1 with TRBJ1-5; tentatively, D is TRBD1 (5 bases). This CDR3 region has 14 residues. Germline CDR1 is SQVTM and CDR2 is ANQGSEA. V lost 5 bases to trimming and J lost 5 bases, with 16 bases between them. The CDR3 sequence: CSVSGTGSDQPQHF. CDR3 nucleotides: TGCAGCGTTTCCGGGACGGGGAGCGATCAGCCCCAGCATTTT.

In its sample, this clonotype ranks as medium-sized. This beta chain is a stray sequence in a library constructed for alpha chains; its clone size is not meaningful. The rearrangement uses TRBV28 and TRBJ1-1; D perhaps matches TRBD1 (5 bases). The V end lost 6 bases, the J end lost 7 bases, and 18 bases lay between the germline ends. CDR3 length: 14 residues. Germline V gene data show CDR1 as MDHEN and CDR2 as SYDVKM. CDR3 sequence reads: CASSNSPGEGEAFF. CDR3 DNA sequence: TGTGCCAGCAGCAACAGTCCGGGGGAAGGTGAAGCTTTCTTT.

Points on this clonotype: Given a much more abundant clone one base away, this may be a read error. Within a library made for alpha chains, this beta chain is off target, and its count is uninformative. This chain joins TRBV16 and TRBJ1-5; no reliable D call. The CDR3 is 14 amino acids. The germline V gene encodes CDR1 KGHSY and CDR2 FQNENV. The V gene lost 4 bases and the J gene lost 0 bases, with 7 bases spanning the gap. CDR3 region: CASSPSHSNQPQHF. CDR3 DNA sequence: TGTGCCAGCAGCCCCTCACATAGCAATCAGCCCCAGCATTTT.

This clonotype was seen ten or more times. Since the library was made to target alpha chains, this beta chain is a stray read and its abundance is not meaningful. CDR3 sequence (DNA): TGTGCCAGCAGCTTGGTGCCAGGGGGCAAAGCTTTCTTT. Translation: CASSLVPGGKAFF. The J gene is TRBJ1-1, the V gene TRBV5-4, with 8 nucleotides matching TRBD1. V shed 0 bases, J shed 9 bases, and the junction held 4 bases outside the gene matches. Germline CDR1 reads SGHNT; CDR2 reads YYREEE (reference sequence). The CDR3 contains 13 residues.

This clonotype is termed medium-sized. Since the library was made to target alpha chains, this beta chain is a stray read and its abundance is not meaningful. This chain joins TRBV10-3 and TRBJ2-1; 10 bases map to TRBD2. CDR1 and CDR2 (germline): ENHRY, SYGVKD. The CDR3 runs to 15 residues. Unmatched junction bases numbered 11, after V lost 8 bases and J lost 7 bases. The CDR3 protein is CAIGPLAGDLNEQFF. The CDR3 nucleotides read TGTGCCATCGGCCCGCTAGCGGGAGATTTGAATGAGCAGTTCTTC.

This clonotype has ten or more counts. A library made for alpha chains picked up this beta chain off target, so its size means little. This chain links TRBV2 with TRBJ2-3, with D possibly TRBD2 on 5 matching bases. Germline loops: CDR1 SNHLY, CDR2 FYNNEI. V was clipped by 10 bases and J by 0 bases, with 14 bases between them. The CDR3 runs 14 residues. The CDR3 nucleotides are TGTGCCAAATCCCAAAGCGGTAGCACAGATACGCAGTATTTT. Amino acids: CAKSQSGSTDTQYF.

This clonotype is labeled as medium-sized (0.01 to 0.1%). The library was prepared for alpha chains; this beta chain is a stray read, so its frequency means little. The chain carries TRBV9 and TRBJ1-2; unclear D gene. This CDR3 has 15 residues. V was pared by 2 bases and J by 9 bases, with 20 bases between. Germline V lookup: CDR1 SGDLS, CDR2 YYNGEE. The CDR3 nucleotides are TGTGCCAGCAGCGTGGCGACAAGATTTCCTATCCGCTACACCTTC. Protein product: CASSVATRFPIRYTF.

The table lists this clonotype with many counts. This beta chain is off target for a library built for alpha chains, so its abundance means little. The chain joins TRBV6-6 to TRBJ2-3; the match to TRBD1 covers 10 bases. V was clipped by 4 bases and J by 6 bases; unmatched bases: 7. The CDR3 runs to 15 residues. Germline V lookup: CDR1 MNHNY, CDR2 SVGAGI (reference sequence). The CDR3 sequence is CASSSLGQGRDTQYF. The CDR3 DNA sequence: TGTGCCAGCAGTTCCCTGGGACAGGGGAGGGATACGCAGTATTTT.

This clonotype was counted at least ten times. A library made for alpha chains picked up this beta chain off target, so its size means little. The chain carries TRBV21-1 and TRBJ1-5; the D call in the table, TRBD1, was not verified against the DNA. TRBV21-1 counts as a pseudogene. This CDR3 is built from 17 residues. CDR3 protein: CASSSERGQEINQPQHF. CDR3 DNA: TGTGCCAGCAGCTCCGAAAGGGGACAGGAGATCAATCAGCCCCAGCATTTT.

Sample share makes this clonotype medium-sized. The size of this beta chain means little, since it is a stray read in a library made for alpha chains. The genes are TRBV6-1 and TRBJ1-1; D is unclear. Germline V gene data show CDR1 as MNHNS and CDR2 as SASEGT. Trimming left V 2 bases short and J 8 bases short, with 12 bases between. The CDR3 is 13 residues long. The CDR3 bases are TGTGCCAGCAGTGAACGGATGGGCAGAGAAGCTTTCTTT. Its protein is CASSERMGREAFF.

This clonotype ranks as medium-sized. Being off target in a library aimed at alpha chains, this beta chain has a size of little meaning. V gene TRBV18 combines with J gene TRBJ1-5; 7 positions agree with TRBD1. Germline V gene data show CDR1 as KGHSH and CDR2 as LQKENI. CDR3 length: 15 amino acids. The trim removed 2 bases at V and 5 bases at J, leaving 6 bases unmatched. This CDR3 reads CASSPATGAYQPQHF. In DNA form, the CDR3 reads TGTGCCAGCTCACCAGCCACAGGGGCTTATCAGCCCCAGCATTTT.

This clonotype ranks as medium-sized. This beta chain represents an off-target read in a library built for alpha chains; its size is of limited meaning. The chain couples TRBV6-1 to TRBJ1-5; D is perhaps TRBD1 (6 bases). Germline values: CDR1 MNHNS, CDR2 SASEGT. This CDR3 spans 15 amino acids. Trimming shortened V by 5 bases and J by 1 base, and 12 bases separated the two germline ends. CDR3 protein: CASSLTGPSNQPQHF. DNA of the CDR3: TGTGCCAGCAGTCTTACAGGGCCCAGCAATCAGCCCCAGCATTTT.

This clonotype was observed at least ten times. Since the library was made to target alpha chains, this beta chain is a stray read and its abundance is not meaningful. The chain recombines TRBV19 with TRBJ2-1, with TRBD2 matching 12 bases. CDR1 and CDR2 (germline): LNHDA, SQIVND (reference sequence). Germline trimming cut 1 base from V and 10 bases from J; bases unmatched to any gene: 5. The CDR3 totals 15 residues. CDR3 region: CASSIGTSGIREQFF. The CDR3 region has the DNA TGTGCCAGTAGTATAGGGACTAGCGGGATAAGGGAGCAGTTCTTC.

This clonotype was observed a few times. A library prepared for alpha chains yielded this beta chain as an off-target read; its size is of little meaning. This chain links TRBV29-1 with TRBJ1-1; 8 nucleotides match TRBD1. V lost 0 bases to trimming and J lost 4 bases; unmatched junction nucleotides: 4. The CDR3 loop spans 14 amino acids. Looked up from germline, CDR1 is SQVTM and CDR2 is ANQGSEA. CDR3 in amino acids: CSVEESTGGTEAFF. The CDR3 region has the DNA TGCAGCGTTGAAGAAAGTACAGGGGGCACTGAAGCTTTCTTT.

To note about this clonotype: The library was built for alpha chains, so this beta chain is an off-target read and its size means little. V is TRBV6-6 and J is TRBJ1-2, with 7 bases matching TRBD1. CDR3 length equals 12 residues. V was clipped by 11 bases and J by 5 bases; unmatched bases: 8. The germline V gene has CDR1 MNHNY and CDR2 SVGAGI (reference sequence). CDR3 nucleotide sequence: TGTGCCGCGGCAGGGGGACAGTATGGCTACACCTTC. Translating it yields CAAAGGQYGYTF.